One and the same sample provided the 25 T cell receptor beta chains below, sequenced in a study of CXCR3-negative and CXCR3-positive naive CD8 T cells. Overall study results and limits: Naive CXCR3-positive cells had TRB CDR3s more hydrophobic than those of CXCR3-negative naive cells.

Libraries of TRB cDNA were made by 5' RACE and carried UMIs. Using the 5' RACE reads, TCRdb records one entry per CDR3 protein without DNA. The table counts about 150,000 distinct CDR3 sequences; roughly 0.27% lies in the top ten. Their antigens remain unidentified. The sequenced sample was naive CXCR3+ CD8+ T cells from blood. Noted subset: CD45RO-CCR7+CD27+CD95- naive CD8+ T cells expressing CXCR3 (TNR3+). These receptors came from a human donor in good health. Some clones in this sample may be carry-over from other donors' samples.

The chain has TRBV11-2 and TRBJ2-5. This CDR3 is built from 15 residues. Germline V gene sequence: CDR1 SGHAT, CDR2 FQNNGV. CDR3 sequence: CASSLGSGIQETQYF.

The V call is TRBV5-4, the J call TRBJ2-7; TCRdb's assignment of TRBD2 cannot be checked, as there is no DNA. The CDR3 spans 16 residues. Germline-derived CDR1 and CDR2 are SGHNT and YYREEE (reference sequence). This CDR3 is CASSTLDWRLGYEQYF.

The V and J genes are TRBV3-1 and TRBJ2-7; TCRdb selects TRBD1, and the lack of DNA leaves this call unchecked. The germline CDR1 and CDR2 sequences are LGHDT and YNNKEL (reference sequence). CDR3 size: 16 residues. CDR3 residues: CASSPRQGLNSYEQYF.

The CDR3 loop reads CSPLGLGWANTEAFF. The chain links TRBV20-1 to TRBJ1-1. From germline, CDR1 is DFQATT and CDR2 SNEGSKA (reference sequence). The CDR3 sequence is 15 residues long.

The rearrangement links TRBV5-1 to TRBJ2-1; TCRdb reports TRBD2, a call that lacks DNA to check it against. CDR3 size: 16 residues. Germline CDR1 is SGHRS and CDR2 is YFSETQ. The CDR3 loop reads CASSQGGLAGVNEQFF. The complete variable domain, with remaining parts taken from reference TRBV5-1 and TRBJ2-1, reads KAGVTQTPRYLIKTRGQQVTLSCSPISGHRSVSWYQQTPGQGLQFLFEYFSETQRNKGNFPGRFSGRQFSNSRSEMNVSTLELGDSALYLCASSQGGLAGVNEQFFGPGTRLTVL.

The rearrangement links TRBV15 to TRBJ1-5; TCRdb calls TRBD1, which cannot be checked without DNA. CDR3 size: 15 residues. Germline lookup yields CDR1 LNHNV and CDR2 YYDKDF (reference sequence). The CDR3: CATSLGTGGIQPQHF. The whole variable domain, remainder taken from reference TRBV15 and TRBJ1-5, is DAMVIQNPRYQVTQFGKPVTLSCSQTLNHNVMYWYQQKSSQAPKLLFHYYDKDFNNEADTPDNFQSRRPNTSFCFLDIRSPGLGDTAMYLCATSLGTGGIQPQHFGDGTRLSIL.

The rearrangement links TRBV6-4 to TRBJ2-2. The CDR3 extends over 13 amino acids. Germline V gene sequence: CDR1 MRHNA, CDR2 SNTAGT. The CDR3 region is CATTDGDTGELFF.

The rearrangement joins TRBV7-9 to TRBJ2-1; the D call of TRBD1 rests on TCRdb alone, since no DNA is present to check it. The germline gives CDR1 SEHNR, CDR2 FQNEAQ (reference sequence). The CDR3 is made up of 13 amino acids. This chain's CDR3 is CASSLAPLYEQFF.

J is TRBJ2-3 and V is TRBV7-2; checking the TCRdb D call of TRBD1 is not possible without DNA. The CDR3 totals 15 residues. Germline CDR1 and CDR2: SGHTA and FQGNSA. This CDR3 reads CASSLRRGSTDTQYF.

The V and J genes are TRBV19 and TRBJ2-7; TCRdb selects TRBD2, and the lack of DNA leaves this call unchecked. Germline V gene lookup returns CDR1 LNHDA and CDR2 SQIVND (reference sequence). The CDR3 contains 18 residues. CDR3 region: CASSPRTQRESSSYEQYF.

V gene TRBV6-2 or TRBV6-3 combines with J gene TRBJ2-7; without DNA, the TCRdb call of TRBD1 cannot be checked. This CDR3 is built from 15 residues. Per the germline V gene, CDR1 is MNHEY and CDR2 is SVGEGT. CDR3 residues: CASSTPTGYFYEQYF.

The CDR3 protein is CASSLWGNEGNTEAFF. The chain employs TRBV5-1 and TRBJ1-1; the D call from TCRdb, TRBD1, cannot be confirmed without DNA. This CDR3 is 16 amino acids long. Germline assignment: CDR1 SGHRS and CDR2 YFSETQ.

The chain links TRBV7-2 to TRBJ1-1. There are 12 residues in the CDR3. The germline CDR1 and CDR2 sequences are SGHTA and FQGNSA. CDR3 sequence reads: CASSLYSPEAFF. Combining the CDR3 with reference TRBV7-2 and TRBJ1-1 gives the whole variable domain GAGVSQSPSNKVTEKGKDVELRCDPISGHTALYWYRQSLGQGLEFLIYFQGNSAPDKSGLPSDRFSAERTGGSVSTLTIQRTQQEDSAVYLCASSLYSPEAFFGQGTRLTVV.

The chain carries TRBV12-3 or TRBV12-4 and TRBJ2-7; the D call of TRBD2 rests on TCRdb alone, since no DNA is present to check it. There are 13 residues in the CDR3. The CDR3 here is CASLGRLGYEQYF.

The chain links TRBV29-1 to TRBJ1-1. The CDR3 extends over 11 amino acids. Looked up from germline, CDR1 is SQVTM and CDR2 is ANQGSEA. The CDR3 loop is CSVGVDTEAFF.

The rearrangement links TRBV7-8 to TRBJ2-3; with no DNA, the TCRdb D assignment of TRBD2 cannot be verified. Germline assignment: CDR1 SGHVS and CDR2 FQNEAQ. This CDR3 has 17 residues. The CDR3 reads CASSLEFAGGVTDTQYF.

The chain carries TRBV12-3 or TRBV12-4 and TRBJ2-1; checking the TCRdb D call of TRBD2 is not possible without DNA. The length of the CDR3 is 14 residues. This CDR3 is CASSFGPNYNEQFF.

The chain employs TRBV7-9 and TRBJ2-2; no DNA is available, so the TRBD2 call from TCRdb remains unchecked. Per germline, CDR1 SEHNR and CDR2 FQNEAQ (reference sequence). The CDR3 contains 14 residues. The CDR3 sequence is CASSLSEGSGELFF. The whole variable domain, remainder taken from reference TRBV7-9 and TRBJ2-2, is DTGVSQNPRHKITKRGQNVTFRCDPISEHNRLYWYRQTLGQGPEFLTYFQNEAQLEKSRLLSDRFSAERPKGSFSTLEIQRTEQGDSAMYLCASSLSEGSGELFFGEGSRLTVL.

This rearrangement joins TRBV27 to TRBJ2-3; TCRdb picks TRBD1, but there is no DNA to check that call. Germline V gene data show CDR1 as MNHEY and CDR2 as SMNVEV (reference sequence). This CDR3 has 15 amino acids. The CDR3 is CASSSWTGGSDTQYF.

This sequence joins TRBV20-1 and TRBJ1-1; TCRdb's D gene call, TRBD1, goes unchecked for lack of DNA. This CDR3 is 15 amino acids long. Germline values: CDR1 DFQATT, CDR2 SNEGSKA (reference sequence). CDR3 amino acids: CSARGTVPGRTEAFF.

This rearrangement joins TRBV6-5 to TRBJ1-6. CDR3 length: 13 amino acids. Germline CDR1 and CDR2: MNHEY and SVGAGI. The CDR3 loop is CASSPEGVSPLHF.

This rearrangement joins TRBV5-1 to TRBJ2-7. This CDR3 comprises 15 residues. Germline CDR1 is SGHRS and CDR2 is YFSETQ. The CDR3 loop reads CASSLGHMISYEQYF.

The rearrangement joins TRBV29-1 to TRBJ2-1; the D call from TCRdb, TRBD1, cannot be confirmed without DNA. The CDR3 length is 15 residues. The germline gives CDR1 SQVTM, CDR2 ANQGSEA. CDR3 sequence reads: CSAGPLGPAYNEQFF.

The chain links TRBV7-3 to TRBJ2-2. The CDR3 sequence is 15 residues long. Germline V gene lookup returns CDR1 SGHTA and CDR2 FQGTGA. CDR3 protein: CASSFGMTNTGELFF.

The rearrangement links TRBV12-3 or TRBV12-4 to TRBJ2-1; without DNA, the TCRdb call of TRBD2 cannot be checked. The CDR3 contains 15 residues. CDR3 amino acids: CASITRLAGDNEQFF.